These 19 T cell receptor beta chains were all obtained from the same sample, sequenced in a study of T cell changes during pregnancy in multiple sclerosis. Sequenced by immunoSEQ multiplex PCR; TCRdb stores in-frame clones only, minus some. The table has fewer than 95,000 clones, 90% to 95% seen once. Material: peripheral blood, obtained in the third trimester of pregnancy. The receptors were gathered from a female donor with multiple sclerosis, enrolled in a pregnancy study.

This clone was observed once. DNA of the CDR3: TGTGCCAGCAGTTTATATCCGGGGTCCTACGAGCAGTACTTC. Translated, it gives CASSLYPGSYEQYF. V usage is TRBV28 and J usage is TRBJ2-7; TRBD2 is a possible D gene (5 bases). Trimming took 1 base from V and 1 from J, leaving 8 bases between them. Germline V lookup: CDR1 MDHEN, CDR2 SYDVKM. The CDR3 totals 14 residues.

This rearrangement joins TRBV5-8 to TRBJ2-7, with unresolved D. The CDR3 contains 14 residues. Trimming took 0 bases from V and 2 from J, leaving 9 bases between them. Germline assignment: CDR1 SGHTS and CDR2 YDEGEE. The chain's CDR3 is CASSLVASAYEQYF. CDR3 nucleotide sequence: TGTGCCAGCAGCTTGGTGGCCAGTGCCTACGAGCAGTACTTC. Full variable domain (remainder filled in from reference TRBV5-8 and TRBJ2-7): EAGVTQSPTHLIKTRGQQATLRCSPISGHTSVYWYQQALGLGLQFLLWYDEGEERNRGNFPPRFSGRQFPNYSSELNVNALELEDSALYLCASSLVASAYEQYFGPGTRLTVT.

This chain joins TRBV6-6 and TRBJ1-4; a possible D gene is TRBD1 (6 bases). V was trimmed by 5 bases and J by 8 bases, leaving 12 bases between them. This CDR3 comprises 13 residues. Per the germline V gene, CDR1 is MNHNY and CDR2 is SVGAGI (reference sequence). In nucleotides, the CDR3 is TGTGCCAGCAGTCCTTACAGGGTCGAAAAACTGTTTTTT. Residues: CASSPYRVEKLFF.

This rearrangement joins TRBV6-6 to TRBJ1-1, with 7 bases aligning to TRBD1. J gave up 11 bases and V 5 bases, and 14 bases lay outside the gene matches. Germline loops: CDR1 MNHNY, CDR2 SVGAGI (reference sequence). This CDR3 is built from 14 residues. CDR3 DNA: TGTGCCAGCAGTGACGGGACAGCTGATAGAACCGCTTTCTTT. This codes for CASSDGTADRTAFF.

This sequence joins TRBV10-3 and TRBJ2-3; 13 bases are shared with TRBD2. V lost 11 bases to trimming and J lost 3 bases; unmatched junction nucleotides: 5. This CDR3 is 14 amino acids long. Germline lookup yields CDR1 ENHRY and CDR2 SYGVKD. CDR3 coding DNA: TGTGCCTCCCGGACTAGCGGGGGAACAGATACGCAGTATTTT. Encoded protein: CASRTSGGTDTQYF.

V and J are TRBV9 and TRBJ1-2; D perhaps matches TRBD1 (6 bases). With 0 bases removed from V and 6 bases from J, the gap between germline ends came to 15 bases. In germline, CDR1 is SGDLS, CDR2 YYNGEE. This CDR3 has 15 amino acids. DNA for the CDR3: TGTGCCAGCAGCGTAGGGGGGACACTCCCCAATGGCTACACCTTC. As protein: CASSVGGTLPNGYTF.

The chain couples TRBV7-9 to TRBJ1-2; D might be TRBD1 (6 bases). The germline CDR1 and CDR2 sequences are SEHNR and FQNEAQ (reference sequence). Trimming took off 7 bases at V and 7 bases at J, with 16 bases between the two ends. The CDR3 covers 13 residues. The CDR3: CASTLGGGLGYTF. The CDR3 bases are TGTGCCAGCACCCTAGGCGGGGGCCTTGGCTACACCTTC.

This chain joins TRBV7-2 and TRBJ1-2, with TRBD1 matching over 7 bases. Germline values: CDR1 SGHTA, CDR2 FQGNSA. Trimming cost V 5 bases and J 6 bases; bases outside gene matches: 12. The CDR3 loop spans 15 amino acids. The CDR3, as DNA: TGTGCCAGCAGCACCCGCACTGCGGGACAGAATGGCTACACCTTC. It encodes CASSTRTAGQNGYTF. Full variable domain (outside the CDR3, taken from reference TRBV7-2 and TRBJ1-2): GAGVSQSPSNKVTEKGKDVELRCDPISGHTALYWYRQSLGQGLEFLIYFQGNSAPDKSGLPSDRFSAERTGGSVSTLTIQRTQQEDSAVYLCASSTRTAGQNGYTFGSGTRLTVV.

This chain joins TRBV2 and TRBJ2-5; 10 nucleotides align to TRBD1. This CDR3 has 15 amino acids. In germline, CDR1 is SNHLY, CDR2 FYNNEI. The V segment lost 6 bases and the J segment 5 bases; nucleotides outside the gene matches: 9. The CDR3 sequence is CASRPGQGTVETQYF. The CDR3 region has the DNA TGTGCCAGCAGACCGGGACAGGGGACCGTGGAGACCCAGTACTTC.

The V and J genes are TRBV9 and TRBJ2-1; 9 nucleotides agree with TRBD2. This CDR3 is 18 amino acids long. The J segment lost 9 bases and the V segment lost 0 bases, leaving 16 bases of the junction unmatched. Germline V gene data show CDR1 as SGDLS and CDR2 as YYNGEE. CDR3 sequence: CASSVGPPLSGGGIEQFF. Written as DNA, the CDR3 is TGTGCCAGCAGCGTAGGGCCCCCCCTTAGCGGGGGAGGTATTGAGCAGTTCTTC.

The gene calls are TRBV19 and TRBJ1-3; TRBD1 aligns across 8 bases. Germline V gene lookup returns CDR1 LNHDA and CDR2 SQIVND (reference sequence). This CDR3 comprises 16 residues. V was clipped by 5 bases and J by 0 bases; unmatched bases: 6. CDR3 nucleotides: TGTGCCAGTAGTCCGCGGACAGGGCCCTCTGGAAACACCATATATTTT. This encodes CASSPRTGPSGNTIYF.

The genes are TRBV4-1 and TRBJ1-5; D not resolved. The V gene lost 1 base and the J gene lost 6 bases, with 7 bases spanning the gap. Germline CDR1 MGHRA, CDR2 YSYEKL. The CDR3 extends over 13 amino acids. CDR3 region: CASSQVPSQPQHF. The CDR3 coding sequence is TGCGCCAGCAGCCAAGTGCCCAGTCAGCCCCAGCATTTT.

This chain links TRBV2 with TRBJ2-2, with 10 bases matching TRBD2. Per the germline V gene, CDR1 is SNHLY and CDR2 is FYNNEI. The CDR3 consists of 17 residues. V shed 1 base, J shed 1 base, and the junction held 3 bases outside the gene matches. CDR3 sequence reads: CASSEVRLAGNTGELFF. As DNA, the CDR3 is TGTGCCAGCAGTGAAGTGAGACTAGCGGGGAACACCGGGGAGCTGTTTTTT.

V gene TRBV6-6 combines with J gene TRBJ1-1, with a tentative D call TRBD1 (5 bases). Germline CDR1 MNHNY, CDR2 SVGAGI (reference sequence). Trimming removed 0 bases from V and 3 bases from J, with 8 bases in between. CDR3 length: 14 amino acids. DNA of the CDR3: TGTGCCAGCAGTTACTCCCTAGGGGACACTGAAGCTTTCTTT. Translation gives CASSYSLGDTEAFF.

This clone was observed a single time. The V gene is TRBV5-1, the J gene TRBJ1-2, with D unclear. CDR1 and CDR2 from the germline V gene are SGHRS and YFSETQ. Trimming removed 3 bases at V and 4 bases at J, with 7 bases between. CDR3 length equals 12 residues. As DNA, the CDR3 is TGCGCCAGCAGCTCAAATTTCTATGGCTACACCTTC. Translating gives CASSSNFYGYTF.

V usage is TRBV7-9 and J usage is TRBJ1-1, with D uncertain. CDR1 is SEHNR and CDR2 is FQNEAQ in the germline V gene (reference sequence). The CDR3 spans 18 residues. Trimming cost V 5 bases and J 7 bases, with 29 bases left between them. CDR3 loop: CASSPPFGERAGAFEAFF. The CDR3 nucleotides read TGTGCCAGCAGCCCACCGTTTGGGGAGAGAGCAGGTGCATTTGAAGCTTTCTTT.

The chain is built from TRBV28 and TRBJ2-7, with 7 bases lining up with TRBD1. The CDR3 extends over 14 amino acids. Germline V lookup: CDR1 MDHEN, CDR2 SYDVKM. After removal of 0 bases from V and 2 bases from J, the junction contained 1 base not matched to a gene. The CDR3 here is CASSLWQGAYEQYF. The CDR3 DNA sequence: TGTGCCAGCAGTTTATGGCAGGGGGCCTACGAGCAGTACTTC. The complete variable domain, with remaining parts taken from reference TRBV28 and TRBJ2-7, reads DVKVTQSSRYLVKRTGEKVFLECVQDMDHENMFWYRQDPGLGLRLIYFSYDVKMKEKGDIPEGYSVSREKKERFSLILESASTNQTSMYLCASSLWQGAYEQYFGPGTRLTVT.

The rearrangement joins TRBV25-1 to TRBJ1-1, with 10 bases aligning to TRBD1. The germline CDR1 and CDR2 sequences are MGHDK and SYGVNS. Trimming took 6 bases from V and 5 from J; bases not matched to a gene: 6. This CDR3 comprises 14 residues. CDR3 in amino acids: CASSPGQGKTEAFF. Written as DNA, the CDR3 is TGTGCCAGCAGCCCGGGACAGGGGAAGACTGAAGCTTTCTTT.

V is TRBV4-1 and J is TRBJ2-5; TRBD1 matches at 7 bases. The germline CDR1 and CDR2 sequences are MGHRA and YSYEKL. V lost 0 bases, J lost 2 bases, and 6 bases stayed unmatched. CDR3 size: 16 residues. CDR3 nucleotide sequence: TGCGCCAGCAGCCAAGAAGGGGGCGGAACACAAGAGACCCAGTACTTC. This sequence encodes CASSQEGGGTQETQYF.